The 6 T cell receptor beta chains listed next were all sequenced from one sample in a study of radiation and T cells in renal cell carcinoma. Regarding treatment: treatment-naive control, cytoreductive nephrectomy. Clones were read by immunoSEQ multiplex PCR, and TCRdb kept only the in-frame ones, dropping some. Altogether about 9,700 clones are present, over 60% being singletons, with the ten largest covering about 14%. This sample comprised tumor tissue, obtained from a patient whose treatment was nephrectomy without radiotherapy. Every receptor here comes from a man aged 60-69 years with renal cell carcinoma.

This clone was counted between two and nine times. This chain uses TRBV5-6 with TRBJ2-7, with a possible D match to TRBD1 (5 bases). Germline-derived CDR1 and CDR2 are SGHDT and YYEEEE. The CDR3 consists of 13 residues. Between the trimmed V and J ends, which lost 4 bases and 3 bases, there was a span of 11 bases. CDR3 DNA sequence: TGTGCCAGCAGCAGACCCCAGGGCTACGAGCAGTACTTC. This translates into CASSRPQGYEQYF.

The chain employs TRBV7-8 and TRBJ2-7; D call uncertain. The CDR3 loop spans 12 amino acids. CDR1 and CDR2 from the germline V gene are SGHVS and FQNEAQ. Trimming shortened V by 5 bases and J by 3 bases, and 8 bases separated the two germline ends. The CDR3 coding sequence is TGTGCCAGCAGCCAAGATCGCTACGAGCAGTACTTC. This sequence encodes CASSQDRYEQYF.

This rearrangement joins TRBV19 to TRBJ2-5; 9 nucleotides line up with TRBD2. Germline loops: CDR1 LNHDA, CDR2 SQIVND (reference sequence). CDR3 length: 20 residues. Trimming removed 2 bases from V and 5 bases from J; junction bases left unmatched: 21. As DNA, the CDR3 is TGTGCCAGTAGTATAAGACCGACTAGCGGATCCTATCCGCGTGGCGAGACCCAGTACTTC. It codes for CASSIRPTSGSYPRGETQYF.

V is TRBV7-8 and J is TRBJ2-7; D is perhaps TRBD1 (6 bases). The CDR3 contains 16 residues. In germline, CDR1 is SGHVS, CDR2 FQNEAQ. With 1 base removed from V and 3 bases from J, the gap between germline ends came to 16 bases. The CDR3 region has the DNA TGTGCCAGCAGCTTAGTTTCCAGGGCAGGGGTCTACGAGCAGTACTTC. Its protein is CASSLVSRAGVYEQYF.

This chain connects TRBV5-1 to TRBJ2-7, with D tentatively TRBD1 (5 bases). Trimming removed 1 base from V and 0 bases from J, with 14 bases in between. Germline assignment: CDR1 SGHRS and CDR2 YFSETQ. The CDR3 contains 16 residues. CDR3 loop: CASSLYGREGSYEQYF. CDR3 sequence (DNA): TGCGCCAGCAGCTTGTATGGCAGGGAAGGCTCCTACGAGCAGTACTTC.

The chain employs TRBV6-5 and TRBJ1-1, with TRBD1 as a possible D gene (6 bases). The germline V gene has CDR1 MNHEY and CDR2 SVGAGI. The CDR3 runs to 13 residues. V shed 0 bases and J shed 8 bases, with 10 bases lying between them. CDR3 DNA sequence: TGTGCCAGCAGTTACTCAGGGGGAGCCGAAGCTTTCTTT. This translates into CASSYSGGAEAFF.